Presented here are 8 T cell receptor beta chains from one specimen sequenced in a study of T cell responses to AZD1222 COVID-19 vaccine. Measured with immunoSEQ multiplex PCR; TCRdb has only the in-frame clones, and not every one. The data hold 69,000 or so clones, with 87% observed a single time. The material was peripheral blood, obtained 28 days after the second AZD1222 dose. The receptors derive from an adult who received the AZD1222 COVID-19 vaccine.

Notes on this clone: Its ends do not fully match the called genes, so a read error is possible. The V call is TRBV7-7, the J call TRBJ1-6; D ambiguous. Germline V lookup: CDR1 SSHAT, CDR2 FNYEAQ (reference sequence). The CDR3 covers 13 residues. The CDR3 protein is CASSLKVDSPLHF. The CDR3 nucleotides are TGTGCTAGCAGCTTAAAGGTGGATTCACCCCTCCACTTT. The whole variable domain, filled in from reference TRBV7-7 and TRBJ1-6, reads GAGVSQSPRYKVTKRGQDVTLRCDPISSHATLYWYQQALGQGPEFLTYFNYEAQPDKSGLPSDRFSAERPEGSISTLTIQRTEQRDSAMYRCASSLKVDSPLHFGNGTRLTVT.

The V call is TRBV7-2, the J call TRBJ1-2, with 7 bases that match TRBD1. The CDR3 loop spans 15 amino acids. Per germline, CDR1 SGHTA and CDR2 FQGNSA. The ends lost 4 bases at V and 6 bases at J; junction bases unmatched: 11. The CDR3 here is CASSSTDRERNGYTF. The CDR3 nucleotides read TGTGCCAGCAGCTCCACTGACAGGGAACGGAATGGCTACACCTTC.

This sequence joins TRBV14 and TRBJ1-6, with 7 nucleotides matching TRBD1. Losses at the gene ends were 5 bases for V and 6 bases for J; bases not matched to a gene: 7. Germline V CDR1 and CDR2: SGHDN, FVKESK. The CDR3 extends over 15 amino acids. The CDR3 coding sequence is TGTGCCAGCAGCGAAACAGGGGAAACTAATTCACCCCTCCACTTT. It yields the protein CASSETGETNSPLHF. Full variable domain (outside the CDR3, taken from reference TRBV14 and TRBJ1-6): EAGVTQFPSHSVIEKGQTVTLRCDPISGHDNLYWYRRVMGKEIKFLLHFVKESKQDESGMPNNRFLAERTGGTYSTLKVQPAELEDSGVYFCASSETGETNSPLHFGNGTRLTVT.

The V and J genes are TRBV6-1 and TRBJ1-2; D gene unclear. Trimming left V 0 bases short and J 4 bases short, with 15 bases between. The CDR3 contains 16 residues. The V gene's germline CDR1 is MNHNS and CDR2 SASEGT. This CDR3 reads CASSEALGRRSYGYTF. DNA of the CDR3: TGTGCCAGCAGTGAAGCACTTGGACGGAGATCCTATGGCTACACCTTC.

A few counts support this clone. The chain has TRBV30 and TRBJ1-1; 7 positions match TRBD1. CDR3 length: 13 residues. Germline V CDR1 and CDR2: GTSNPN, SVGIG (reference sequence). V was pared by 5 bases and J by 3 bases, with 6 bases of the junction left unmatched. CDR3 region: CAWSTGWDTEAFF. The CDR3 DNA follows: TGTGCCTGGTCGACAGGGTGGGACACTGAAGCTTTCTTT.

The chain links TRBV19 to TRBJ1-1; TRBD1 aligns across 7 bases. This CDR3 region has 15 residues. Germline V gives CDR1 LNHDA, CDR2 SQIVND (reference sequence). With V trimmed by 7 bases and J by 1 base, 9 bases remained unmatched. Here the CDR3 reads CASTSRDRSNTEAFF. The CDR3 DNA reads as TGTGCCAGTACCTCTCGGGACAGATCGAACACTGAAGCTTTCTTT.

This sequence joins TRBV6-2 or TRBV6-3 and TRBJ1-2, with D perhaps TRBD1 (6 bases). Germline V CDR1 and CDR2: MNHEY, SVGEGT. Trimming cost V 2 bases and J 3 bases, with 19 bases left between them. The CDR3 spans 17 residues. The CDR3 DNA is TGTGCCAGCAGTTACGATTCATCAGGGGTCGGCGACTATGGCTACACCTTC. Translation gives CASSYDSSGVGDYGYTF.

There are a few counts of this clone. This CDR3 is CASSPGSSQGREQYF. CDR3 nucleotide sequence: TGTGCCAGCAGCCCCGGGAGCAGCCAGGGGCGCGAGCAGTACTTC. This chain connects TRBV3-1 (or the pseudogene TRBV3-2) to TRBJ2-7; D may correspond to TRBD1 or TRBD2 (6 bases each). Germline V lookup: CDR1 LGHDT, CDR2 YNNKEL (reference sequence). The CDR3 covers 15 residues. V was pared by 4 bases and J by 6 bases, with 19 bases between.